The 30 T cell receptor beta chains listed next were all sequenced from one sample in a study of T cell changes during pregnancy in multiple sclerosis. Some clones are missing from TCRdb's copy, which holds only in-frame ones; the method was immunoSEQ multiplex PCR. The sample lists about 38,000 clones; approximately 92% were seen once. The sequences come from CD8+ T cells from peripheral blood mononuclear cells, collected after pregnancy. These receptors originate from a female donor with multiple sclerosis, enrolled in a pregnancy study.

V gene TRBV27 combines with J gene TRBJ2-6; D not certain. The CDR3 contains 15 residues. Between the trimmed V and J ends, which lost 2 bases and 2 bases, there was a span of 7 bases. Germline V gene sequence: CDR1 MNHEY, CDR2 SMNVEV (reference sequence). DNA for the CDR3: TGTGCCAGCAGTTTAAGTCGGGCTGGGGCCAACGTCCTGACTTTC. Its translation: CASSLSRAGANVLTF.

The rearrangement links TRBV2 to TRBJ2-7; possible D gene TRBD2, 6 bases. Trimming took off 6 bases at V and 5 bases at J, with 11 bases between the two ends. This CDR3 is 12 amino acids long. From germline, CDR1 is SNHLY and CDR2 FYNNEI. The CDR3 DNA reads TGTGCCAGCAGGTGGGGGGTTGACGAGCAGTACTTC. Translated, it gives CASRWGVDEQYF.

The chain's CDR3 is CASSLRDRGSSPLHF. CDR3 DNA: TGTGCCAGCAGTTTAAGGGACAGGGGTAGTTCACCCCTCCACTTT. The chain combines TRBV27 with TRBJ1-6, with TRBD1 matching over 10 bases. The trim removed 2 bases at V and 9 bases at J, leaving 4 bases unmatched. This CDR3 is built from 15 residues. The germline V gene encodes CDR1 MNHEY and CDR2 SMNVEV (reference sequence).

The CDR3 DNA reads TGTGCCAGCAGTCCTTCTAGCGGGGACCGCACAGATACGCAGTATTTT. This sequence encodes CASSPSSGDRTDTQYF. The rearrangement joins TRBV27 to TRBJ2-3; 9 bases align to TRBD2. The germline V gene has CDR1 MNHEY and CDR2 SMNVEV (reference sequence). V was pared by 5 bases and J by 1 base, with 7 bases of the junction left unmatched. This CDR3 is 16 amino acids long.

This chain joins TRBV28 and TRBJ2-6; 12 bases fit TRBD1. The trim removed 6 bases at V and 3 bases at J, leaving 6 bases unmatched. The CDR3 length is 17 residues. The germline V gene encodes CDR1 MDHEN and CDR2 SYDVKM. The CDR3 sequence is CASRMGQGAGGANVLTF. The CDR3 bases are TGTGCCAGCAGGATGGGACAGGGGGCTGGTGGGGCCAACGTCCTGACTTTC.

The chain joins TRBV7-8 to TRBJ1-2; D gene unclear. The CDR3 loop spans 15 amino acids. The ends were cut back, 6 bases at V and 2 bases at J, with 16 bases in the middle. CDR1 SGHVS and CDR2 FQNEAQ come from the germline V gene. For the CDR3, the DNA is TGTGCCAGCAGTATGAGGCACCAGCGGAACTATGGCTACACCTTC. Translated: CASSMRHQRNYGYTF.

The CDR3 sequence: CASSQGQGNGYTF. The DNA of the CDR3 is TGCGCCAGCAGCCAAGGACAGGGAAACGGCTACACCTTC. This chain connects TRBV4-1 to TRBJ1-2; 7 nucleotides align to TRBD1. The CDR3 has 13 amino acids. With 1 base clipped from V and 8 bases from J, the junction kept 4 bases outside the gene matches. Per germline, CDR1 MGHRA and CDR2 YSYEKL.

The V and J genes are TRBV7-3 and TRBJ2-7; D perhaps matches TRBD2 (6 bases). The V end was cut by 0 bases, the J end by 3 bases, with 15 bases between. The CDR3 extends over 16 amino acids. Germline values: CDR1 SGHTA, CDR2 FQGTGA. CDR3 loop: CASSLTSGGAGYEQYF. The DNA of the CDR3 is TGTGCCAGCAGCTTAACGTCTGGAGGGGCTGGCTACGAGCAGTACTTC.

In DNA, the CDR3 is TGTGCCAGCTCAAAGCGGGTCCCCTACGAGCAGTACTTC. Amino acids: CASSKRVPYEQYF. This rearrangement joins TRBV18 to TRBJ2-7; possible D gene TRBD2, 6 bases. Germline V CDR1 and CDR2: KGHSH, LQKENI. V was cut by 5 bases and J by 2 bases, with 10 bases left in between. The CDR3 has 13 amino acids.

The rearrangement joins TRBV2 to TRBJ2-7, with 10 bases matching TRBD1. The CDR3 has 18 amino acids. V lost 5 bases and J lost 1; bases outside the gene matches: 14. Germline V gene lookup returns CDR1 SNHLY and CDR2 FYNNEI. The CDR3 region has the DNA TGTGCCAGCAGTTACAAACTCAGGACAGGGGGACAGTCCTACGAGCAGTACTTC. It codes for CASSYKLRTGGQSYEQYF.

The chain joins TRBV12-5 to TRBJ2-5, with D hard to call. Germline V gene lookup returns CDR1 LGHNT and CDR2 FRNRAP. The germline V and J ends were trimmed by 5 bases and 5 bases, with 6 bases remaining between them. The CDR3 runs 11 residues. This CDR3 is CASGHGETQYF. The CDR3 coding sequence is TGTGCTAGTGGTCACGGTGAGACCCAGTACTTC.

This clone was seen only once. The genes are TRBV27 and TRBJ1-5; D not resolved. The CDR3 runs to 14 residues. V was clipped by 6 bases and J by 7 bases, with 16 bases between them. In germline, CDR1 is MNHEY, CDR2 SMNVEV (reference sequence). CDR3 nucleotide sequence: TGTGCCAGCAGCTCTGCCCCAGGTGTACAGCCCCAGCATTTT. This gives the protein CASSSAPGVQPQHF.

The rearrangement joins TRBV28 to TRBJ2-2; no clear D gene. This CDR3 contains 15 residues. Germline CDR1 and CDR2: MDHEN and SYDVKM. V was shortened by 3 bases and J by 0 bases, with 8 bases between the two germline ends. CDR3 bases: TGTGCCAGCAGTTTCTTTCGCGCGAACACCGGGGAGCTGTTTTTT. This encodes CASSFFRANTGELFF.

The chain employs TRBV15 and TRBJ2-6; 7 bases fit TRBD1. Per germline, CDR1 LNHNV and CDR2 YYDKDF (reference sequence). The CDR3 runs to 16 residues. V dropped 0 bases and J dropped 1; count of bases not matched to a gene: 0. CDR3 nucleotide sequence: TGTGCCACCAGCAGAGACAGGGGGTCTGGGGCCAACGTCCTGACTTTC. Translating it yields CATSRDRGSGANVLTF.

This clone is medium-sized by share. V and J are TRBV6-1 and TRBJ2-7; 8 bases map to TRBD2. CDR1 MNHNS and CDR2 SASEGT come from the germline V gene. Losses at the gene ends were 2 bases for V and 3 bases for J; bases not matched to a gene: 6. CDR3 length equals 15 residues. The CDR3 DNA reads as TGTGCCAGCAGTGAAAGAGACAGCGGGAGCTACGAGCAGTACTTC. It codes for CASSERDSGSYEQYF.

The chain carries TRBV6-5 and TRBJ2-7, with TRBD1 identical over 8 bases. The CDR3 is 15 amino acids. With 5 bases clipped from V and 4 bases from J, the junction kept 10 bases outside the gene matches. Germline V lookup: CDR1 MNHEY, CDR2 SVGAGI. CDR3 residues: CASSPGQGLYYEQYF. The CDR3 DNA reads TGTGCCAGCAGTCCAGGACAGGGCCTTTATTACGAGCAGTACTTC.

The chain has TRBV27 and TRBJ1-5; 8 bases are a match to TRBD1. The V gene end was trimmed by 3 bases and the J gene end by 6 bases; junction bases not matched to a gene: 4. CDR3 length: 14 amino acids. Germline values: CDR1 MNHEY, CDR2 SMNVEV (reference sequence). CDR3 nucleotides: TGTGCCAGCAGTTTCGGTACAGGGGGTCAGCCCCAGCATTTT. It encodes CASSFGTGGQPQHF.

The V call is TRBV9, the J call TRBJ2-2; D is perhaps TRBD1 (5 bases). Per the germline V gene, CDR1 is SGDLS and CDR2 is YYNGEE. V shed 0 bases and J shed 2 bases, with 11 bases lying between them. This CDR3 has 16 residues. CDR3 region: CASSVGWGLNTGELFF. The DNA for the CDR3 is TGTGCCAGCAGCGTAGGGTGGGGCCTCAACACCGGGGAGCTGTTTTTT.

CDR3 in amino acids: CSVEEWEGQGIYGYTF. CDR3 coding DNA: TGCAGCGTTGAAGAGTGGGAGGGACAGGGGATCTATGGCTACACCTTC. The chain carries TRBV29-1 and TRBJ1-2, with TRBD1 identical over 10 bases. The germline V gene encodes CDR1 SQVTM and CDR2 ANQGSEA. This CDR3 has 16 residues. Losses at the gene ends were 0 bases for V and 4 bases for J; bases not matched to a gene: 8.

This clone was detected only once. This chain joins TRBV7-9 and TRBJ2-5; D unclear. Germline V lookup: CDR1 SEHNR, CDR2 FQNEAQ (reference sequence). The V gene lost 1 base and the J gene lost 3 bases, with 6 bases spanning the gap. The CDR3 length is 13 residues. CDR3 nucleotide sequence: TGTGCCAGCAGCTTAGTGGTAGAAGAGACCCAGTACTTC. Translation gives CASSLVVEETQYF.

In the case of this clone: One end of the junction fails to match germline, which may point to a read error. The V call is TRBV9, the J call TRBJ1-2, with TRBD1 matching over 7 bases. CDR1 is SGDLS and CDR2 is YYNGEE in the germline V gene. CDR3 length equals 14 residues. In nucleotides, the CDR3 is TGTGTCAGCAGCGTTAGGGACAGCCCTAAAGGCTACACCTTC. Protein sequence: CVSSVRDSPKGYTF. Full variable domain (outside the CDR3, taken from reference TRBV9 and TRBJ1-2): DSGVTQTPKHLITATGQRVTLRCSPRSGDLSVYWYQQSLDQGLQFLIQYYNGEERAKGNILERFSAQQFPDLHSELNLSSLELGDSALYFCVSSVRDSPKGYTFGSGTRLTVV.

The chain recombines TRBV6-6 with TRBJ2-5, with TRBD1 as a possible D gene (5 bases). The CDR3 extends over 12 amino acids. Deletions cut 6 bases from V and 3 bases from J, with 8 bases between. Germline V gene data show CDR1 as MNHNY and CDR2 as SVGAGI (reference sequence). CDR3 sequence: CASRSGKETQYF. The CDR3 nucleotides are TGTGCCAGCAGGTCAGGGAAAGAGACCCAGTACTTC.

The V and J genes are TRBV10-3 and TRBJ2-7; possible D gene TRBD1, 6 bases. The CDR3 contains 16 residues. CDR1 is ENHRY, CDR2 SYGVKD, per germline. The ends were cut back, 0 bases at V and 2 bases at J, with 14 bases in the middle. In DNA form, the CDR3 reads TGTGCCATCAGTGAGTCCCGGACAGCCAAAACCTACGAGCAGTACTTC. It codes for CAISESRTAKTYEQYF.

This chain links TRBV4-1 with TRBJ2-7, with 7 nucleotides matching TRBD2. Trimming took 2 bases from V and 1 from J; bases not matched to a gene: 5. This CDR3 contains 15 residues. Germline V gene lookup returns CDR1 MGHRA and CDR2 YSYEKL. CDR3 region: CASSQILAKSYEQYF. Here the CDR3 DNA reads TGCGCCAGCAGCCAAATACTAGCGAAGTCCTACGAGCAGTACTTC.

The gene calls are TRBV28 and TRBJ1-3; the D gene is possibly TRBD1 (5 bases). Germline CDR1 is MDHEN and CDR2 is SYDVKM. This CDR3 comprises 13 residues. With 2 bases removed from V and 8 bases from J, the gap between germline ends came to 10 bases. The CDR3 spells CASSLGRVDTIYF. Written as DNA, the CDR3 is TGTGCCAGCAGTTTAGGCAGGGTGGACACCATATATTTT.

The table lists this clone with a count of one. The chain links TRBV9 to TRBJ1-2, with 7 bases identical to TRBD1. With V trimmed by 6 bases and J by 7 bases, 18 bases remained unmatched. This CDR3 is built from 16 residues. Germline V lookup: CDR1 SGDLS, CDR2 YYNGEE. The CDR3 protein is CASNPRARQGESGYTF. DNA for the CDR3: TGTGCCAGCAACCCCCGGGCTCGGCAGGGGGAGAGTGGCTACACCTTC.

With regard to this clone: The DNA is left out, because the CDR3 cannot be placed on it with certainty; the CDR3 is given as TCRdb lists it. The V and J genes are TRBV28 and TRBJ1-5; TRBD1, the D gene given by the table, was not confirmed from the DNA. The CDR3 comprises 12 residues, both ends counted. Germline V gives CDR1 MDHEN, CDR2 SYDVKM. The CDR3: CASSFGLGTGHF.

The chain has TRBV7-9 and TRBJ2-1; 8 bases map to TRBD2. The CDR3 runs to 15 residues. V lost 5 bases to trimming and J lost 6 bases; unmatched junction nucleotides: 9. Germline lookup yields CDR1 SEHNR and CDR2 FQNEAQ (reference sequence). The CDR3 DNA follows: TGTGCCAGCAGCCACCGGGAGGGGGTCTTCAATGAGCAGTTCTTC. This sequence encodes CASSHREGVFNEQFF.

The J gene is TRBJ1-2, the V gene TRBV9; 7 nucleotides agree with TRBD1. Per germline, CDR1 SGDLS and CDR2 YYNGEE. V gave up 3 bases and J gave up 5 bases; unmatched junction bases: 16. The CDR3 runs 17 residues. CDR3 coding DNA: TGTGCCAGCAGCGACCCCAGAACCCCGACAGGGCTGTATGGCTACACCTTC. Protein product: CASSDPRTPTGLYGYTF.

J is TRBJ1-5 and V is TRBV19, with 7 positions matching TRBD1. Germline lookup yields CDR1 LNHDA and CDR2 SQIVND (reference sequence). Trimming took 11 bases from V and 5 from J; bases not matched to a gene: 18. This CDR3 contains 16 residues. The CDR3 reads CALRGGKTGFYQPQHF. The CDR3 region has the DNA TGTGCCCTCAGGGGAGGAAAGACAGGGTTTTATCAGCCCCAGCATTTT.